The clone carrying this TCR beta chain appeared a few times. Its target is unknown. These data come from a study of blood T cells in healthy people across ages. Study results and caveats: The donors' CMV status was not determined, possibly confounding changes in expanded clonotypes. Researchers deemed the diversity estimates from one million T cells underestimates.

Using a J-beta primer mix together with a sample-barcoded 5' primer, a second PCR was run for about 6 to 12 cycles. TCRdb processed the 5' RACE reads anew with MiXCR; each CDR3 protein has one entry. The sample shows about 780,000 distinct CDR3 sequences, about 59% of them seen only once. The study drew donors from healthy Caucasian individuals in Russia aged about 6 to 95. The receptor was derived from a man aged 25 to 45 in good health. The specimen was blood.

CDR3 nucleotide sequence: TGCAGCGTTGAGTTCCCCCTGGCGGGGGATGAGCAGTTCTTC. It encodes CSVEFPLAGDEQFF. This sequence joins TRBV29-1 and TRBJ2-1; 7 bases line up with TRBD2. The germline V gene encodes CDR1 SQVTM and CDR2 ANQGSEA. This CDR3 has 14 amino acids. After removal of 3 bases from V and 8 bases from J, the junction contained 10 bases not matched to a gene.